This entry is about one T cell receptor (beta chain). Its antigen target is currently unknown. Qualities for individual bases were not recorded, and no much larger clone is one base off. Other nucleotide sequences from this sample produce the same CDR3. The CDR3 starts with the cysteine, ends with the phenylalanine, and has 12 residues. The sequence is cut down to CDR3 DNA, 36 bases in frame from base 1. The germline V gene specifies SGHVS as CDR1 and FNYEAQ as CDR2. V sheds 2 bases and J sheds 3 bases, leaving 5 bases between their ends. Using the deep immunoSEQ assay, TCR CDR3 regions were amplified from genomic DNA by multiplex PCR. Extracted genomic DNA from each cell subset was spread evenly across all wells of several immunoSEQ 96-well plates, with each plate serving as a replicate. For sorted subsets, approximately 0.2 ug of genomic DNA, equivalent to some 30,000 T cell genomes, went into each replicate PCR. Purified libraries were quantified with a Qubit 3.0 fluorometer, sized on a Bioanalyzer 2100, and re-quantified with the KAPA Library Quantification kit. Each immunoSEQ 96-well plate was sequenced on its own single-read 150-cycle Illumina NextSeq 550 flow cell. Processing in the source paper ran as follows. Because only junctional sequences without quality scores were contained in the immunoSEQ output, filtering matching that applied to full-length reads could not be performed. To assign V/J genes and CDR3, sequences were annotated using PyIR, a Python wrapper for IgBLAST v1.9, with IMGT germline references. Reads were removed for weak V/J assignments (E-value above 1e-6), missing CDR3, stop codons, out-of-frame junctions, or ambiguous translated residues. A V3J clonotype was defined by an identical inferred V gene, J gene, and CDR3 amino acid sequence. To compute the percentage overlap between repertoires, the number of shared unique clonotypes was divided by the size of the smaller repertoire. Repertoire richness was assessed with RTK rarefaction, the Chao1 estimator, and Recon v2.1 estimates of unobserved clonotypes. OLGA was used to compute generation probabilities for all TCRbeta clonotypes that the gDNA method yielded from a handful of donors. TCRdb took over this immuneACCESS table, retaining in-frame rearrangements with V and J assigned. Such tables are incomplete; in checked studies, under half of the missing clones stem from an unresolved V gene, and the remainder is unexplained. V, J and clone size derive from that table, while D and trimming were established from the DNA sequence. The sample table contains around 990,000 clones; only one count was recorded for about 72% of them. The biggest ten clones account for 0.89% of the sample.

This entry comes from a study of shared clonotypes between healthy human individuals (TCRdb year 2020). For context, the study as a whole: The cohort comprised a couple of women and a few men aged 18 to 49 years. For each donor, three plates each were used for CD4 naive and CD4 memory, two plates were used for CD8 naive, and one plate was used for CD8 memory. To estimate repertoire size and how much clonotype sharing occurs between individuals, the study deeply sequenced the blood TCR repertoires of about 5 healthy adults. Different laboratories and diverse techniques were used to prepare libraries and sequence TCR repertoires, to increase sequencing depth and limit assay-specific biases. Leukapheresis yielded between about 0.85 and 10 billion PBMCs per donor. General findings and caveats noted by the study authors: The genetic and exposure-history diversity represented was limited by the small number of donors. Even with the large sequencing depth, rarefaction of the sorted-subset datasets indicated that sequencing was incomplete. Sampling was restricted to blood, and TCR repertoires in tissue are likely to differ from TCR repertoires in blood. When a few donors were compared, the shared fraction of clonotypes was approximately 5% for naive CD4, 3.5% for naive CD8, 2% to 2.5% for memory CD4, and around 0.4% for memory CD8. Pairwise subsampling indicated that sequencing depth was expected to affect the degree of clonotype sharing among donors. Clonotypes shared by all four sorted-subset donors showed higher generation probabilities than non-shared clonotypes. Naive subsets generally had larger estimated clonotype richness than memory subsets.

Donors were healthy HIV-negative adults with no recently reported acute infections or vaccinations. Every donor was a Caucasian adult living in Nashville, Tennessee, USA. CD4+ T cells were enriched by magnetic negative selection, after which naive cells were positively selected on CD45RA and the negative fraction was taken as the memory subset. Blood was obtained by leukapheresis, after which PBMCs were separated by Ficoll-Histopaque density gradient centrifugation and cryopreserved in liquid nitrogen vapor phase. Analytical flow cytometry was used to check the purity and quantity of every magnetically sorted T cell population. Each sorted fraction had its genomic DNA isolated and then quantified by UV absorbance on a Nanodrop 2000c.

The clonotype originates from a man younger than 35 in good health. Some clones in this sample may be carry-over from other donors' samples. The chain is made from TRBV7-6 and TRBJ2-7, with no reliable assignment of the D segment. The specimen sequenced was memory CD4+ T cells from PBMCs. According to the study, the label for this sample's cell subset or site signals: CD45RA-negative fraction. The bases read TGTGCCAGCAGCTTACAAGGCTACGAGCAGTACTTC. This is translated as CASSLQGYEQYF.